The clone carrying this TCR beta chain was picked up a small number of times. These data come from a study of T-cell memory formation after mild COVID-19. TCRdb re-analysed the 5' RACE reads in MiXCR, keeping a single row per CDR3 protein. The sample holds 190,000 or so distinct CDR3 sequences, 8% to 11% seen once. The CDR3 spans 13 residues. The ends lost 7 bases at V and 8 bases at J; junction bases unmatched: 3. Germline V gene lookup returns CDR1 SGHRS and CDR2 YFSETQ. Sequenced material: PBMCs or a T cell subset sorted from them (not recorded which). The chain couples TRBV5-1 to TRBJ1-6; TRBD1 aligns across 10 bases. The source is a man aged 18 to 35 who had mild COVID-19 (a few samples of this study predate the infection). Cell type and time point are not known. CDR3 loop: CASSTGGYSPLHF. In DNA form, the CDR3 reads TGCGCCAGCTCGACAGGGGGCTATTCACCCCTCCACTTT.